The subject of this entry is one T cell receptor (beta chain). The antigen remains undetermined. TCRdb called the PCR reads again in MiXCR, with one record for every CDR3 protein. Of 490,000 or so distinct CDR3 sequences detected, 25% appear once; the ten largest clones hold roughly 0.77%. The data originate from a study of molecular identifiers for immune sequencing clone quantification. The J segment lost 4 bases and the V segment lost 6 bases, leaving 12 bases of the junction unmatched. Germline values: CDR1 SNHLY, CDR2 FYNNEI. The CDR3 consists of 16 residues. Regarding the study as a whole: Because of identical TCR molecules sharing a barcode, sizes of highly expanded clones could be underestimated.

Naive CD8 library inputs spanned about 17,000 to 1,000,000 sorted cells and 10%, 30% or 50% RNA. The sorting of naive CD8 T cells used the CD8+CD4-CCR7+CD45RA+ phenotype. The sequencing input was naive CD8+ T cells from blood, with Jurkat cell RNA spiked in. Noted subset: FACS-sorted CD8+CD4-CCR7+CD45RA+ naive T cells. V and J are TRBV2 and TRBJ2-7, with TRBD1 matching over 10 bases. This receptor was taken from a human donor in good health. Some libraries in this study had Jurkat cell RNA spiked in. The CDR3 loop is CASSDLTGGASYEQYF. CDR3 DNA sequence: TGTGCCAGCAGCGATTTGACAGGGGGCGCGTCATACGAGCAGTACTTC.